This TCR beta chain was recorded in a study of T cell repertoires in aging, cancer and after chemotherapy. TRB rearrangements spanning V, D and J were amplified using mixed TRB-A/B primers. TCRdb ran MiXCR on the multiplex PCR reads and lists one entry per CDR3 protein. The sample shows about 3,200 distinct CDR3 sequences, about 21% of them seen only once. Study-wide points: Loss of evenness, beyond lost richness, contributed to age-related TCR diversity decline in cancer patients.

TCR beta rearrangements were amplified from peripheral blood genomic DNA. Germline CDR1 reads SGHKS; CDR2 reads YYEKEE (reference sequence). V was cut by 1 base and J by 7 bases, with 15 bases left in between. CDR3 length: 14 amino acids. This clonotype was seen a few times. The antigen is not known. The chain joins TRBV5-5 to TRBJ2-7, with D perhaps matching TRBD1 (6 bases). Sequenced: blood. The sequence came from a human donor with a blood cancer. CDR3 residues: CASSLPPLGGEQYF. DNA of the CDR3: TGTGCCAGCAGCTTGCCCCCTCTAGGGGGAGAGCAGTACTTC.